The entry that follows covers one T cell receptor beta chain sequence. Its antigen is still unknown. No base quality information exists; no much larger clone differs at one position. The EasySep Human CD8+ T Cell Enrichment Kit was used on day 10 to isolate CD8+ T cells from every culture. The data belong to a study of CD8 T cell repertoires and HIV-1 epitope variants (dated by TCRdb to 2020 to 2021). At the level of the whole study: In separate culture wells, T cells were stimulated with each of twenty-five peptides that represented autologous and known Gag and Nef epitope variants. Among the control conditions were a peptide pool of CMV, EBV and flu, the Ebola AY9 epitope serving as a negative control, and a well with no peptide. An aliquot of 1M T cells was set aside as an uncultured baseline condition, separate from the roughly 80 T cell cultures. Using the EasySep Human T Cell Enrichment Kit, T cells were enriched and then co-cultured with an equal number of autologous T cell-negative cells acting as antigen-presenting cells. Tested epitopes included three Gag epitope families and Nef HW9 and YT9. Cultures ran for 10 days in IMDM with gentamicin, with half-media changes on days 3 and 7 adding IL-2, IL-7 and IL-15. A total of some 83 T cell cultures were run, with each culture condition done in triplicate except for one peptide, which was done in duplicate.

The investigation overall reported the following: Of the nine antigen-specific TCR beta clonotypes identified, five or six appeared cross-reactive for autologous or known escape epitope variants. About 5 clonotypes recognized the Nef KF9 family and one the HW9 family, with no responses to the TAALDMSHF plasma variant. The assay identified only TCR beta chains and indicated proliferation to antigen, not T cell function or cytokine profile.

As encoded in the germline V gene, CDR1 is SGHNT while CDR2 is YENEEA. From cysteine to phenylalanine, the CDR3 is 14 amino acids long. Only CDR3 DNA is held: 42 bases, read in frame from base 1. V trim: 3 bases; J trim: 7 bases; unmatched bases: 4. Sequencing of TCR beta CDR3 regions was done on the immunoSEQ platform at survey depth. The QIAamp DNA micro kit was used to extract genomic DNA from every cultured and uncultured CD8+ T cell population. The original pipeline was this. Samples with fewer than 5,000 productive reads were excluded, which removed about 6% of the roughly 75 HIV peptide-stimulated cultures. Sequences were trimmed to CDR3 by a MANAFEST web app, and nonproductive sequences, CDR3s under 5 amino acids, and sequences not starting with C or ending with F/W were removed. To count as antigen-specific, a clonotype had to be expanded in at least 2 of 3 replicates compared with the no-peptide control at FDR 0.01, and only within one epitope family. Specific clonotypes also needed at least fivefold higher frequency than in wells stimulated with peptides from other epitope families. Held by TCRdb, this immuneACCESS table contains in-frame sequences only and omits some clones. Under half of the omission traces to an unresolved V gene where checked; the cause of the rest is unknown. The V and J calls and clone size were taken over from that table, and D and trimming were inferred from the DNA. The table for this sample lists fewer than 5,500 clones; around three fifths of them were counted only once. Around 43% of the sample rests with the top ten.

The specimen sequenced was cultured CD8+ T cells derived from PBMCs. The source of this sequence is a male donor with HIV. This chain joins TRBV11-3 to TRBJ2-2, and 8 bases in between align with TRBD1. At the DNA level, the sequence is TGTGCCAGCAGCTTTCACAGGGGGATCGGGGAGCTGTTTTTT. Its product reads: CASSFHRGIGELFF.